These T cell receptor beta chains were read from a single sample in a study of cytomegalovirus exposure and HLA in healthy donors. The table came from immunoSEQ multiplex PCR; TCRdb's copy has only in-frame clones and leaves some out. In the table there are 150,000 or so clones, roughly 70% of which are singletons. The sequencing sample was made of PBMCs. The receptors were sampled from a male donor in good health and CMV-seronegative. CDR3s include the opening cysteine and the closing phenylalanine or tryptophan. Each record gives: D gene, J gene, V gene, CDR3 length, clone size, CDR3 protein, CDR3 DNA. D genes are given only for firm matches. Rows may omit the clone size; those that give it use once, few, many or a size class.

TRBD2 | TRBJ2-7 | TRBV7-2 | 15 | once | CASSQGLAGLYEQYF | TGTGCCAGCAGCCAGGGACTAGCGGGGCTCTACGAGCAGTACTTC
. | TRBJ1-5 | TRBV28 | 16 | . | CASSLLTGFGYQPQHF | TGTGCCAGCAGTCTTCTCACAGGTTTCGGTTATCAGCCCCAGCATTTT
. | TRBJ1-2 | TRBV6-6 | 12 | . | CASSYPGGGYTF | TGTGCCAGCAGTTACCCCGGAGGTGGCTACACCTTC
. | TRBJ2-7 | TRBV6-6 | 14 | few | CASSQGQFSYEQYF | TGTGCCAGCAGTCAAGGACAGTTCTCCTACGAGCAGTACTTC
TRBD1 | TRBJ2-2 | TRBV27 | 13 | . | CASSSTGGGELFF | TGTGCCAGCAGTTCGACAGGGGGTGGGGAGCTGTTTTTT
. | TRBJ1-5 | TRBV18 | 12 | . | CASSLLNQPQHF | TGTGCCAGCTCACTGCTAAATCAGCCCCAGCATTTT
TRBD1 | TRBJ1-1 | TRBV19 | 13 | . | CASTGDSPWEAFF | TGTGCCAGTACAGGGGACAGTCCCTGGGAAGCTTTCTTT
. | TRBJ2-5 | TRBV30 | 11 | . | CAWSVLETQYF | TGTGCCTGGAGTGTACTGGAGACCCAGTACTTC
. | TRBJ2-2 | TRBV7-2 | 15 | . | CASSLSYALTGELFF | TGTGCCAGCAGCTTAAGCTACGCCCTAACCGGGGAGCTGTTTTTT
. | TRBJ1-2 | TRBV6-4 | 12 | . | CASSDTSYGYTF | TGTGCCAGCAGTGATACCAGCTATGGCTACACCTTC
TRBD2 | TRBJ2-7 | TRBV19 | 14 | . | CASSRLAGGYEQYF | TGTGCCAGTAGTCGATTAGCGGGGGGATACGAGCAGTACTTC
. | TRBJ2-1 | TRBV12-5 | 11 | . | CASGRFNEQFF | TGTGCTAGTGGACGGTTCAATGAGCAGTTCTTC
. | TRBJ2-1 | TRBV7-9 | 8 | . | CASSRRFF | TGTGCCAGCAGCCGTCGGTTCTTC
TRBD1 | TRBJ2-7 | TRBV15 | 15 | once | CATSEFRDSPYEQYF | TGTGCCACCAGCGAGTTCCGGGACAGCCCCTACGAGCAGTACTTC
. | TRBJ1-5 | TRBV19 | 15 | few | CASSRDNPSNQPQHF | TGTGCCAGTTCCCGGGACAACCCTAGCAATCAGCCCCAGCATTTT
TRBD1 | TRBJ1-1 | TRBV10-3 | 16 | few | CAIRRGQSTPNTEAFF | TGTGCCATCAGGAGGGGACAGAGCACGCCGAACACTGAAGCTTTCTTT
TRBD1 | TRBJ1-2 | TRBV30 | 13 | few | CAWNRGHGYGYTF | TGTGCCTGGAACAGGGGGCACGGATATGGCTACACCTTC
TRBD1 | TRBJ2-1 | TRBV4-2 | 18 | . | CASSYPVVGQGGYNEQFF | TGTGCCAGCAGCTACCCTGTCGTTGGACAGGGGGGCTACAATGAGCAGTTCTTC
. | TRBJ2-1 | TRBV2 | 14 | . | CASRAPSSYNEQFF | TGTGCCAGCAGGGCCCCAAGCTCCTACAATGAGCAGTTCTTC
. | TRBJ1-5 | TRBV28 | 14 | . | CASLGSGFAQPQHF | TGTGCCAGTCTCGGGAGTGGCTTTGCTCAGCCCCAGCATTTT
. | TRBJ1-5 | TRBV19 | 12 | . | CASSIGGQPQHF | TGTGCCAGTAGTATAGGCGGGCAGCCCCAGCATTTT
TRBD2 | TRBJ2-2 | TRBV7-9 | 18 | . | CASSLVYGLAVRTGELFF | TGTGCCAGCAGCTTAGTATACGGACTAGCGGTTAGGACCGGGGAGCTGTTTTTT
TRBD2 | TRBJ2-2 | TRBV10-3 | 15 | . | CAISEGRGNTGELFF | TGTGCCATCAGTGAAGGGAGGGGTAACACCGGGGAGCTGTTTTTT
TRBD1 | TRBJ1-2 | TRBV30 | 12 | . | CAWSAGGHGYTF | TGTGCCTGGAGTGCAGGGGGCCACGGCTACACCTTC
TRBD1 | TRBJ1-4 | TRBV5-1 | 16 | . | CASSVGTGLSNEKLFF | TGCGCCAGCAGCGTCGGGACAGGGCTTAGTAATGAAAAACTGTTTTTT
. | TRBJ2-5 | TRBV7-2 | 13 | . | CASSLEAGKLQYF | TGTGCCAGCAGCTTAGAGGCCGGGAAGCTCCAGTACTTC
TRBD1 | TRBJ2-7 | TRBV29-1 | 15 | few | CSVPGQGIHSYEQYF | TGCAGCGTCCCGGGACAGGGAATCCACTCTTACGAGCAGTACTTC
. | TRBJ1-2 | TRBV20-1 | 9 | . | CSARSVYTF | TGCAGTGCTAGATCCGTCTACACCTTC
TRBD1 | TRBJ1-5 | TRBV7-2 | 15 | once | CASSRTGESNQPQHF | TGTGCCAGCAGCCGGACAGGGGAGAGCAATCAGCCCCAGCATTTT
. | TRBJ1-3 | TRBV19 | 16 | few | CASSIDRGYSGNTIYF | TGTGCCAGTAGTATAGACAGGGGCTACTCTGGAAACACCATATATTTT
TRBD1 | TRBJ1-5 | TRBV2 | 14 | . | CASRRTGSNQPQHF | TGTGCCAGCAGGAGGACAGGAAGCAATCAGCCCCAGCATTTT
. | TRBJ2-1 | TRBV2 | 16 | . | CASSEEAAEAYNEQFF | TGTGCCAGCAGTGAAGAAGCCGCCGAGGCATACAATGAGCAGTTCTTC
TRBD1 | TRBJ1-4 | TRBV7-8 | 16 | . | CASSPSDRGRGEKLFF | TGTGCCAGCAGCCCCAGTGATAGGGGGCGCGGTGAAAAACTGTTTTTT
. | TRBJ2-3 | TRBV13 | 14 | few | CASSLGRLTDTQYF | TGTGCCAGCAGCTTAGGGAGACTTACAGATACGCAGTATTTT
. | TRBJ1-5 | TRBV2 | 13 | . | CASSERQGQPQHF | TGTGCCAGCAGTGAAAGGCAGGGCCAGCCCCAGCATTTT
TRBD2 | TRBJ2-5 | TRBV10-3 | 15 | . | CAISTSGSGGETQYF | TGTGCCATCTCGACTAGCGGGAGCGGGGGAGAGACCCAGTACTTC
. | TRBJ1-5 | TRBV28 | 16 | . | CASSLSSGGGNQPQHF | TGTGCCAGCAGTTTATCTAGCGGGGGTGGCAATCAGCCCCAGCATTTT
. | TRBJ2-3 | TRBV7-8 | 12 | . | CASTQSGDTQYF | TGTGCCAGCACCCAATCCGGAGATACGCAGTATTTT
TRBD2 | TRBJ2-1 | TRBV27 | 17 | . | CASSFLGTSGLYNEQFF | TGTGCCAGCAGTTTCCTCGGGACTAGCGGACTCTACAATGAGCAGTTCTTC
. | TRBJ1-5 | TRBV2 | 16 | few | CASSAELYGDNQPQHF | TGTGCCAGCAGTGCGGAGCTCTATGGAGACAATCAGCCCCAGCATTTT
. | TRBJ1-1 | TRBV7-9 | 16 | . | CASSLGVTGFATEAFF | TGTGCCAGCAGCTTAGGGGTAACAGGGTTCGCCACTGAAGCTTTCTTT
TRBD2 | TRBJ2-2 | TRBV7-3 | 19 | . | CASSLRPLAGGQNTGELFF | TGTGCCAGCAGCCTCCGACCTCTAGCGGGGGGGCAGAACACCGGGGAGCTGTTTTTT
TRBD2 | TRBJ2-7 | TRBV5-5 | 16 | . | CASSLGQGLSSYEQYF | TGTGCCAGCAGCTTGGGCCAGGGACTAAGCTCCTACGAGCAGTACTTC
TRBD2 | TRBJ2-3 | TRBV15 | 16 | few | CATSRDKGLATDTQYF | TGTGCCACCAGCAGAGATAAGGGACTAGCAACAGATACGCAGTATTTT
TRBD1 | TRBJ2-3 | TRBV2 | 15 | . | CASSERDRHTDTQYF | TGTGCCAGCAGTGAGAGGGACAGACACACAGATACGCAGTATTTT